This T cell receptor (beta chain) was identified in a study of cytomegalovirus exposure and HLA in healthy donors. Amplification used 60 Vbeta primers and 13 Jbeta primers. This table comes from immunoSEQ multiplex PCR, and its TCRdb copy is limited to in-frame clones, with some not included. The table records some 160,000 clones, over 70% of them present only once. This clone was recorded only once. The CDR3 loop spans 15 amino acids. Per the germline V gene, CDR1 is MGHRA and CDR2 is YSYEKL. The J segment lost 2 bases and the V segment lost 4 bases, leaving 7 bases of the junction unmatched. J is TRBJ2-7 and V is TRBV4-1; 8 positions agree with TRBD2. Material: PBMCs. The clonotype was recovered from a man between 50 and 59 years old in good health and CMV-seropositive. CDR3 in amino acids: CASSPREGETYEQYF. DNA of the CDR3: TGCGCCAGCAGCCCTCGGGAGGGTGAAACCTACGAGCAGTACTTC.